This TCR beta chain stems from a study of blood T cell repertoires in COVID-19. Study background: Italy, Spain and the United States were the sources of the convalescent and acute COVID-19 samples.

In the study's own analysis: Amplification with reference gene primers provided the estimates of nucleated cell counts. The data were produced by immunoSEQ multiplex PCR, yet TCRdb's version contains in-frame clones alone and is incomplete. V and J calls and clone size are those listed in that table; D and trimming were worked out from the DNA. The sample lists 300,000 to 450,000 clones, approximately 77% seen once, with approximately 1% in the top ten. The V and J ends lost 5 bases and 3 bases, in that order; junction bases with no gene match: 4. The CDR3 spans 15 residues. Germline V gene lookup returns CDR1 PRHDT and CDR2 FYEKMQ (reference sequence).

The rearrangement uses TRBV13 and TRBJ2-1, with 10 bases that match TRBD2. Sequenced sample: peripheral blood. The sequence came from a human donor with acute or convalescent COVID-19. The donor label of this sample is uncertain. Here the CDR3 DNA reads TGTGCCAGCAGCCCACTAGCGGGACGCTACAATGAGCAGTTCTTC. Its protein is CASSPLAGRYNEQFF.